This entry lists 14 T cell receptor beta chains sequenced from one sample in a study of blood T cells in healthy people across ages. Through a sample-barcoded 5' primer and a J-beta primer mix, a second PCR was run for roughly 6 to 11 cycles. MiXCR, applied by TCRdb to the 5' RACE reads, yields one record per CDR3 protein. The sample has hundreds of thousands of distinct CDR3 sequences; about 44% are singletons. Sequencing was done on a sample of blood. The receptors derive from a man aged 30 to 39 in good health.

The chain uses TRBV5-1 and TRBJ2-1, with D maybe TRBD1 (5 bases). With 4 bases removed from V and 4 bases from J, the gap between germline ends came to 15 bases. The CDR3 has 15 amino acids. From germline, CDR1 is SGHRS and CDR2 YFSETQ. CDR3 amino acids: CASSPYTGSYNEQFF. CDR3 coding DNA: TGCGCCAGCAGCCCTTACACAGGTAGTTACAATGAGCAGTTCTTC.

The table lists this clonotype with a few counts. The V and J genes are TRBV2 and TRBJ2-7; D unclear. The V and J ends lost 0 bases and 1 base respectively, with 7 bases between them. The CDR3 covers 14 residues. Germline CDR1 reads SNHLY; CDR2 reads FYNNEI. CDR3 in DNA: TGTGCCAGCAGTGAAGCCCCCCTATCCTACGAGCAGTACTTC. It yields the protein CASSEAPLSYEQYF.

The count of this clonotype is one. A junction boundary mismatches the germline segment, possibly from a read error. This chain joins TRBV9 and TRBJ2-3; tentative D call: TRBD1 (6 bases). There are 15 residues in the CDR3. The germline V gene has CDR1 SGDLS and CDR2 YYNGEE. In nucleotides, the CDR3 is TGTGTCAGCAGCGTAGGGCCAGGGGTAACAGATACGCAGTATTTT. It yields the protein CVSSVGPGVTDTQYF. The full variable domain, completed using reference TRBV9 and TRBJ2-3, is DSGVTQTPKHLITATGQRVTLRCSPRSGDLSVYWYQQSLDQGLQFLIQYYNGEERAKGNILERFSAQQFPDLHSELNLSSLELGDSALYFCVSSVGPGVTDTQYFGPGTRLTVL.

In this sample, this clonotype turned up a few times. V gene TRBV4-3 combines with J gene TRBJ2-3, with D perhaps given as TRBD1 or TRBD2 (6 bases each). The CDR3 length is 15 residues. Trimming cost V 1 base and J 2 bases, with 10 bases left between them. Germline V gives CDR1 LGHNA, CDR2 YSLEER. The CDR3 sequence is CASSQVGGPTDTQYF. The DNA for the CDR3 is TGCGCCAGCAGCCAAGTCGGGGGCCCCACAGATACGCAGTATTTT.

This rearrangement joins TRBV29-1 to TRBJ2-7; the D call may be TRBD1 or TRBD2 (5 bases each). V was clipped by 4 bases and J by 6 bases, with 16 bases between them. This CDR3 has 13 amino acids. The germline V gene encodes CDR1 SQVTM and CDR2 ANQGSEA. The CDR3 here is CSVVGTDRSEQYF. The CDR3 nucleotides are TGCAGCGTTGTAGGGACCGATCGAAGCGAGCAGTACTTC.

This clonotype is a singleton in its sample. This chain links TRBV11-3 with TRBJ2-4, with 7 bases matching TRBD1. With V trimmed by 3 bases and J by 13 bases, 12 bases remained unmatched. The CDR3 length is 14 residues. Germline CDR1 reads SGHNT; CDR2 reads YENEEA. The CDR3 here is CASSFDRARGEQYF. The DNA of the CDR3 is TGTGCCAGCAGCTTCGACAGGGCTCGAGGGGAGCAGTACTTC.

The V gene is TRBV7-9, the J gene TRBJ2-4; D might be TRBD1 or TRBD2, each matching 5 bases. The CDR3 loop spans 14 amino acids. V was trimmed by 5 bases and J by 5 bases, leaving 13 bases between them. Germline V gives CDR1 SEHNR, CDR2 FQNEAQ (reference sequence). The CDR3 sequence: CASSRDLRENIQYF. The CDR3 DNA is TGTGCCAGCAGCCGGGACCTCAGGGAAAACATTCAGTACTTC.

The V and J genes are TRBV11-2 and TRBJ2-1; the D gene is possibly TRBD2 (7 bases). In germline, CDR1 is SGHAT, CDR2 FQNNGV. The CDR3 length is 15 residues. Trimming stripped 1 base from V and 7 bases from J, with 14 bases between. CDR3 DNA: TGTGCCAGCAGCTTAGGGAGGGGAGGGGGGAATGAGCAGTTCTTC. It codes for CASSLGRGGGNEQFF.

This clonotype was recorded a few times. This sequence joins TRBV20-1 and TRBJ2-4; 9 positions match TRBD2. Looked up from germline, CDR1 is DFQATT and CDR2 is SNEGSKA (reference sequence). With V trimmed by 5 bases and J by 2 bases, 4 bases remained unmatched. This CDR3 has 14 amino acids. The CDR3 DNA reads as TGCAGTGCTGAGGCGGGAGGGTCCAAAAACATTCAGTACTTC. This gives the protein CSAEAGGSKNIQYF.

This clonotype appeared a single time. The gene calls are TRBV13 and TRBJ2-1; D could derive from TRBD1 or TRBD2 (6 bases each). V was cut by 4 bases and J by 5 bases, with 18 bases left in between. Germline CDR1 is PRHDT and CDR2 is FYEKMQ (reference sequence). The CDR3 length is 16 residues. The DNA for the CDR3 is TGTGCCAGCAGCTCGAAGGAGCTCGGGGGCCACAATGAGCAGTTCTTC. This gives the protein CASSSKELGGHNEQFF.

The CDR3 region is CASGAPGGGVGGGYEQYF. DNA of the CDR3: TGTGCCAGCGGTGCCCCAGGTGGCGGGGTAGGTGGCGGCTACGAGCAGTACTTC. The J gene is TRBJ2-4, the V gene TRBV6-2 or TRBV6-3; D is possibly TRBD2 (6 bases). The DNA matches TRBJ2-7 better at its end, which makes the J call doubtful. Germline V gene data show CDR1 as MNHEY and CDR2 as SVGEGT. CDR3 length equals 18 residues.

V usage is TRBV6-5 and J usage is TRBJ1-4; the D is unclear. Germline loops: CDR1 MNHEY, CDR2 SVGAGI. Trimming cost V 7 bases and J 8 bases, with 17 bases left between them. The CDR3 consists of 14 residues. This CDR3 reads CASILLLEAEKLFF. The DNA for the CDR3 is TGTGCCAGCATCTTACTTCTAGAGGCGGAAAAACTGTTTTTT.

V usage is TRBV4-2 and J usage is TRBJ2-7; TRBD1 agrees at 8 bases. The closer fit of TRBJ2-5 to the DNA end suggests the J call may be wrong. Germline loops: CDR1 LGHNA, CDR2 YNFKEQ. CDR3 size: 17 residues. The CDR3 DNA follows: TGTGCCAGCAGCCAAGACAGCGGCAGGGGGCTACGAGAGACCCAGTACTTC. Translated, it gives CASSQDSGRGLRETQYF.

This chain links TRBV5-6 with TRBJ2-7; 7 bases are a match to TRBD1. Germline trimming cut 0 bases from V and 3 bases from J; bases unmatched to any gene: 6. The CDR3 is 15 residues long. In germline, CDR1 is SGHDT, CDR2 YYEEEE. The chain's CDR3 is CASSLGGGIHYEQYF. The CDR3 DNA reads TGTGCCAGCAGCTTGGGAGGGGGCATTCACTACGAGCAGTACTTC.